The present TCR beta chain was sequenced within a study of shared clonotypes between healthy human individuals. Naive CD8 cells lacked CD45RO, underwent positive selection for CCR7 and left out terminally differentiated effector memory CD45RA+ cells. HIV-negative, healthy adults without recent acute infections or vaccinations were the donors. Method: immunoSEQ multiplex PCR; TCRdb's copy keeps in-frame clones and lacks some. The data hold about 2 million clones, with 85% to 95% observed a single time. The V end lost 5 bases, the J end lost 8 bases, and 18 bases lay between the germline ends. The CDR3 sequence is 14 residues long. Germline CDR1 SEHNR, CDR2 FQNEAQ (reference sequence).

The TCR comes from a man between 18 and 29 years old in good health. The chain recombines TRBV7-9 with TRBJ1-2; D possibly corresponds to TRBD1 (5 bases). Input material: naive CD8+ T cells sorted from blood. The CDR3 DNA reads TGTGCCAGCAGCCAAGATGGGACGTTAATGGGCTACACCTTC. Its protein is CASSQDGTLMGYTF. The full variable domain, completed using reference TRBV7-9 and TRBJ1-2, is DTGVSQNPRHKITKRGQNVTFRCDPISEHNRLYWYRQTLGQGPEFLTYFQNEAQLEKSRLLSDRFSAERPKGSFSTLEIQRTEQGDSAMYLCASSQDGTLMGYTFGSGTRLTVV.